The 7 T cell receptor beta chains below all came from one sample that was sequenced in a study of T cells in Graves' hyperthyroidism and ophthalmopathy. RNA transcripts gave rise to amplified TCR beta CDR3 regions. First-round RT-PCR targeting the TCR CDR3 was performed with the HTBI primer set. TCRdb redid the calling of the multiplex PCR reads with MiXCR, one entry per CDR3 protein. The sample lists approximately 400,000 distinct CDR3 sequences, about 15% occurring once. Sequencing input: blood. The source of these receptors is a woman between 55 and 75 years old with Graves' hyperthyroidism.

This clonotype has a handful of counts. The gene calls are TRBV24-1 and TRBJ2-2; D gene ambiguous. This CDR3 region has 14 residues. The V and J ends lost 1 base and 0 bases respectively, with 2 bases between them. Germline V gene lookup returns CDR1 KGHDR and CDR2 SFDVKD. CDR3 sequence reads: CATSDLANTGELFF. The CDR3 DNA is TGTGCCACCAGTGATTTAGCGAACACCGGGGAGCTGTTTTTT.

This clonotype was picked up many times. The chain links TRBV11-2 to TRBJ2-7; possibly TRBD1 for D (6 bases). V lost 8 bases and J 5 bases, leaving 19 bases between the germline ends. Germline V lookup: CDR1 SGHAT, CDR2 FQNNGV. This CDR3 spans 14 amino acids. CDR3 DNA sequence: TGTGCCAGCTGCCTATGGGGGCAAGGGAACGAGCAGTACTTC. Translating it yields CASCLWGQGNEQYF.

This clonotype has only a few counts. This rearrangement joins TRBV7-2 to TRBJ2-7; D not certain. Trimming cost V 6 bases and J 2 bases, with 14 bases left between them. Per the germline V gene, CDR1 is SGHTA and CDR2 is FQGNSA. The CDR3 runs 14 residues. CDR3 loop: CASSFVRRTYEQYF. The CDR3 DNA sequence: TGTGCCAGCAGTTTCGTACGCCGGACCTACGAGCAGTACTTC.

There are a few counts of this clonotype. This rearrangement joins TRBV28 to TRBJ2-5; 7 bases are a match to TRBD1. Looked up from germline, CDR1 is MDHEN and CDR2 is SYDVKM. The ends lost 6 bases at V and 4 bases at J; junction bases unmatched: 8. The CDR3 spans 14 residues. The chain's CDR3 is CASSRGQRRETQYF. Written as DNA, the CDR3 is TGTGCCAGCAGCCGGGGACAGCGAAGAGAGACCCAGTACTTC.

In its sample, this clonotype was seen many times. The V gene is TRBV18, the J gene TRBJ1-2; 9 bases align to TRBD1. J lost 4 bases, V lost 3 bases, and 3 bases had no gene match. The CDR3 length is 14 residues. CDR1 is KGHSH and CDR2 is LQKENI in the germline V gene. The CDR3 region has the DNA TGTGCCAGCTCACCCAGGGACAGGGTCTATGGCTACACCTTC. Amino acid sequence: CASSPRDRVYGYTF.

This clonotype was detected a few times. It is likely a read error, because the conserved phenylalanine at the end of the CDR3 is missing. The rearrangement joins TRBV15 to TRBJ1-1, with a tentative D call TRBD1 (6 bases). CDR1 is LNHNV, CDR2 YYDKDF, per germline (reference sequence). There are 15 residues in the CDR3. CDR3 DNA: TGTGCCGCCAGCAGACACCAGGGGACTTACACTGAAGCTTTCCTT. Translating gives CAASRHQGTYTEAFL.

The chain links TRBV12-3 or TRBV12-4 to TRBJ1-2; no clear D. The CDR3 is 13 amino acids. V was clipped by 3 bases and J by 8 bases, with 13 bases between them. CDR3 region: CASSFLPGGGYTF. CDR3 coding DNA: TGTGCCAGCAGTTTTTTACCAGGAGGCGGCTACACCTTC.